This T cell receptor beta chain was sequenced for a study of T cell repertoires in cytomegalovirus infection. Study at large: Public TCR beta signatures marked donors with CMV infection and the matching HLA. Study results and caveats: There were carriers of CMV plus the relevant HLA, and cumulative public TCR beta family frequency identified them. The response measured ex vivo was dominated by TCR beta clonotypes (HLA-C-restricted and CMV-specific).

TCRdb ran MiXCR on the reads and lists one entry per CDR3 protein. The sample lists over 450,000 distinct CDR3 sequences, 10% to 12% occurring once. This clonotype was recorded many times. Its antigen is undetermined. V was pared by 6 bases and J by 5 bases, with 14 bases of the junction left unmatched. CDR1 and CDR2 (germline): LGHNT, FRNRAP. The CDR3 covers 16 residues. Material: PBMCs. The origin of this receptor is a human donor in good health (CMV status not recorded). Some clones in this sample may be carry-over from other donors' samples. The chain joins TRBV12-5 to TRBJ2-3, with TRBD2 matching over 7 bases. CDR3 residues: CASGTPYAGVVDTQYF. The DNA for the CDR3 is TGTGCTAGTGGCACTCCTTATGCGGGGGTGGTAGATACGCAGTATTTT.